These 7 T cell receptor beta chains were all obtained from the same sample, sequenced in a study of T cells in Graves' hyperthyroidism and ophthalmopathy. The source material, RNA transcripts, was used to amplify TCR beta CDR3 regions. HTBI primers drove first-round RT-PCR of the TCR CDR3. TCRdb ran MiXCR on the multiplex PCR reads and lists one entry per CDR3 protein. The sample has 500,000 to 600,000 distinct CDR3 sequences, approximately 49% seen once. The sequenced material came from peripheral blood or thyroid tissue (not recorded which). Receptors originate from an adult woman with Graves' disease, either hyperthyroidism or ophthalmopathy (not recorded which).

This clonotype was counted many times. The chain employs TRBV6-5 and TRBJ1-5, with TRBD1 as a possible D gene (6 bases). This CDR3 spans 12 amino acids. In germline, CDR1 is MNHEY, CDR2 SVGAGI. The V and J ends lost 7 bases and 7 bases respectively, with 11 bases between them. CDR3 sequence (DNA): TGTGCCAGCAAGGGGACACGACAGCCCCAGCATTTT. Translating gives CASKGTRQPQHF.

The chain uses TRBV7-9 and TRBJ1-1; 7 bases are shared with TRBD1. Germline V gene sequence: CDR1 SEHNR, CDR2 FQNEAQ (reference sequence). Trimming took 6 bases from V and 1 from J; bases not matched to a gene: 5. The CDR3 extends over 14 amino acids. The CDR3 here is CASSLQGKNTEAFF. In DNA, the CDR3 is TGTGCCAGCAGTCTACAGGGGAAGAACACTGAAGCTTTCTTT.

This clonotype was picked up many times. This chain uses TRBV12-3 or TRBV12-4 with TRBJ2-5; D uncertain. This CDR3 is built from 14 residues. Trimming left V 3 bases short and J 3 bases short, with 11 bases between. CDR3 sequence: CASSFRAAEETQYF. The CDR3 DNA reads as TGTGCCAGCAGTTTTCGGGCGGCTGAAGAGACCCAGTACTTC.

The J gene is TRBJ2-5, the V gene TRBV15; unclear D gene. Germline V gene data show CDR1 as LNHNV and CDR2 as YYDKDF (reference sequence). The CDR3 covers 14 residues. V lost 1 base and J lost 3, with 9 bases in between. CDR3 region: CATSRVDRKETQYF. CDR3 DNA sequence: TGTGCCACCAGCAGAGTGGATAGGAAAGAGACCCAGTACTTC. Drawing the rest from reference TRBV15 and TRBJ2-5, the complete variable domain is DAMVIQNPRYQVTQFGKPVTLSCSQTLNHNVMYWYQQKSSQAPKLLFHYYDKDFNNEADTPDNFQSRRPNTSFCFLDIRSPGLGDTAMYLCATSRVDRKETQYFGPGTRLLVL.

The chain combines TRBV24-1 with TRBJ2-5, with TRBD1 matching over 7 bases. The CDR3 runs to 15 residues. The ends lost 4 bases at V and 2 bases at J; junction bases unmatched: 6. Germline CDR1 and CDR2: KGHDR and SFDVKD. Here the CDR3 DNA reads TGTGCCACCAGTGACCCGGACAGGAAACAAGAGACCCAGTACTTC. It is translated as CATSDPDRKQETQYF.

This clonotype has ten or more counts. CDR3 bases: TGTGCCAGCAGTTTGGTACGGGACTATGGCTACACCTTC. Translating gives CASSLVRDYGYTF. The chain recombines TRBV12-3 or TRBV12-4 with TRBJ1-2; D is ambiguous. The V gene lost 3 bases and the J gene lost 3 bases, with 8 bases spanning the gap. The CDR3 is 13 residues long.

This clonotype occurred a few times. The J gene is TRBJ2-7, the V gene TRBV6-5; possible D gene TRBD1, 5 bases. The CDR3 runs 13 residues. Germline V CDR1 and CDR2: MNHEY, SVGAGI. Trimming removed 6 bases from V and 2 bases from J, with 11 bases in between. CDR3 DNA sequence: TGTGCCAGCAGGAGCGACAGTACCTACGAGCAGTACTTC. It encodes CASRSDSTYEQYF.